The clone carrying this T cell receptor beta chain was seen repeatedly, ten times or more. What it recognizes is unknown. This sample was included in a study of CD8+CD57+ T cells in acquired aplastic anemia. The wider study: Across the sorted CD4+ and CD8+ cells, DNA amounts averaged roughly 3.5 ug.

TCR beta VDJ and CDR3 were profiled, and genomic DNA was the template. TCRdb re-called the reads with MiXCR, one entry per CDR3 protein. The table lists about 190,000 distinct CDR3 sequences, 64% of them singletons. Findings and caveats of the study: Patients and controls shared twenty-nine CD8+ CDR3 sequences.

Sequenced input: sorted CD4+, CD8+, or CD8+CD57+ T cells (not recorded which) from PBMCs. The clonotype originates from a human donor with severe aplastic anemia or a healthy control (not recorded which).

The CDR3 reads CASSLVERDRVWNGYTF. CDR3 nucleotides: TGTGCCAGCAGCTTAGTTGAACGGGACAGGGTGTGGAATGGCTACACCTTC. This sequence joins TRBV7-9 and TRBJ1-2; 9 bases line up with TRBD1. Germline values: CDR1 SEHNR, CDR2 FQNEAQ (reference sequence). V lost 1 base to trimming and J lost 6 bases; unmatched junction nucleotides: 12. The CDR3 is 17 amino acids.